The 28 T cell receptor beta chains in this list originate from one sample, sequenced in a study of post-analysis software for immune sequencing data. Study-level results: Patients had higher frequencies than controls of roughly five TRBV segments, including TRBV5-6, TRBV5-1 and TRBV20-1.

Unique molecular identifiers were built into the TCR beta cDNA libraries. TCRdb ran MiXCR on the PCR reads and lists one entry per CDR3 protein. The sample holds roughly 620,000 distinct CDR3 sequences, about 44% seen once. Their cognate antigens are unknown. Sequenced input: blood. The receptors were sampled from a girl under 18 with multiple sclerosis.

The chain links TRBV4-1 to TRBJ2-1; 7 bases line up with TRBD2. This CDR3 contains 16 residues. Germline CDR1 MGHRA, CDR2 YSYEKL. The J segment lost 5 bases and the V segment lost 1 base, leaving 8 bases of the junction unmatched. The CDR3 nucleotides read TGCGCCAGCAGCCAAGGGGCGGGAGAGGCGGACAATGAGCAGTTCTTC. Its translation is CASSQGAGEADNEQFF.

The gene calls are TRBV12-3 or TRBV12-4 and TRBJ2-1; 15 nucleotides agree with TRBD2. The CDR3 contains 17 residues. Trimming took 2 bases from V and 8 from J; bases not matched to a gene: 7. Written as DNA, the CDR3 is TGTGCCAGCAGTTTAACTCCGGGACTAGCGGGGGGCCATGAGCAGTTCTTC. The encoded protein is CASSLTPGLAGGHEQFF.

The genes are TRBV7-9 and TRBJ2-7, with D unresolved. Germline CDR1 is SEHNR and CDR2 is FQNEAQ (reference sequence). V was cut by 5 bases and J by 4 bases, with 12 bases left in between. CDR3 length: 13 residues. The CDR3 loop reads CASSQDGGYEQYF. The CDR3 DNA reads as TGTGCCAGCAGCCAGGACGGTGGTTACGAGCAGTACTTC.

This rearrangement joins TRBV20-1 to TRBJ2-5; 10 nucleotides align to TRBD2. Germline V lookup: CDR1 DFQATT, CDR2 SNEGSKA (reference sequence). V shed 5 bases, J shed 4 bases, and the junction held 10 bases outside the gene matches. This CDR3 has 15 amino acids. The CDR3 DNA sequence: TGCAGTGCTCCGTTTAGCGGGGGGCTGGTAGAGACCCAGTACTTC. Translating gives CSAPFSGGLVETQYF.

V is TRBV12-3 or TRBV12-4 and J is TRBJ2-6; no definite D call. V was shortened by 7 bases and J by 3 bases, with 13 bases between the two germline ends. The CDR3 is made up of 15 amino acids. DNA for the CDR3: TGTGCCAGCACCAGATTCGAGGTTGGGGCCAACGTCCTGACTTTC. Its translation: CASTRFEVGANVLTF.

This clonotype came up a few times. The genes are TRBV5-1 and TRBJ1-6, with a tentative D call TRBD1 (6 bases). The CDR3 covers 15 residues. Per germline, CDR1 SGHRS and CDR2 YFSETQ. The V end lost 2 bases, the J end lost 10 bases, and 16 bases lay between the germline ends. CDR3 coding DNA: TGCGCCAGCAGCTTTTCGGACAGTACGGCCTCACCCCTCCACTTT. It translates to CASSFSDSTASPLHF.

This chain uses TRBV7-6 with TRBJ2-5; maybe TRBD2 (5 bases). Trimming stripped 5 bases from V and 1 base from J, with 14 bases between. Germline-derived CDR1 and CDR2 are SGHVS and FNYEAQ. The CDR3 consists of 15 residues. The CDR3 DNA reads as TGTGCCAGCAGCAGAGATGAGGGTCTCCAAGAGACCCAGTACTTC. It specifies CASSRDEGLQETQYF.

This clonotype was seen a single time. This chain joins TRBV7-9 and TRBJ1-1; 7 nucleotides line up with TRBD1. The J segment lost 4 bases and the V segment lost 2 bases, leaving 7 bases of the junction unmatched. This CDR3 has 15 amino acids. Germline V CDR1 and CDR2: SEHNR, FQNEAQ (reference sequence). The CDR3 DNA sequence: TGTGCCAGCAGCTTAAGGAGCAGGGGGATCACTGAAGCTTTCTTT. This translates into CASSLRSRGITEAFF.

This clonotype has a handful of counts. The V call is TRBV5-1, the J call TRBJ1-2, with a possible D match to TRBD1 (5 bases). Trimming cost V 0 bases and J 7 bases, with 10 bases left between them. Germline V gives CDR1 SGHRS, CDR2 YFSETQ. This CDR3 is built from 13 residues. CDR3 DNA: TGCGCCAGCAGCTTGGGTTTAACAGGTGGCTACACCTTC. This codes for CASSLGLTGGYTF.

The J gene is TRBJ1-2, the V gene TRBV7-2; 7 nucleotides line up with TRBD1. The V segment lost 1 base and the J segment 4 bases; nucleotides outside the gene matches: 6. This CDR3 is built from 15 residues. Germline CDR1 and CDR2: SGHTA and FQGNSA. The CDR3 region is CASSLEGQLFYGYTF. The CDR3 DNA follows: TGTGCCAGCAGCTTAGAGGGACAGCTATTCTATGGCTACACCTTC.

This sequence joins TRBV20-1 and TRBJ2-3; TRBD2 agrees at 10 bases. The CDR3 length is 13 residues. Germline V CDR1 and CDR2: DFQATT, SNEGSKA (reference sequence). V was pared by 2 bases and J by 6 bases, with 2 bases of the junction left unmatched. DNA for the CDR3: TGCAGTGCTAGAAGGGGACTAGCGGATACGCAGTATTTT. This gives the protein CSARRGLADTQYF.

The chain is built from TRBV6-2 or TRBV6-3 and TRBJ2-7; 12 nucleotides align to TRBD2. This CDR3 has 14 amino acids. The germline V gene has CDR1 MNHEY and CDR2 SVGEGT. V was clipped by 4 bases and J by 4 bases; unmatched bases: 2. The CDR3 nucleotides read TGTGCCAGCAGTTCACTAGCGGGAGGTTACGAGCAGTACTTC. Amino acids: CASSSLAGGYEQYF.

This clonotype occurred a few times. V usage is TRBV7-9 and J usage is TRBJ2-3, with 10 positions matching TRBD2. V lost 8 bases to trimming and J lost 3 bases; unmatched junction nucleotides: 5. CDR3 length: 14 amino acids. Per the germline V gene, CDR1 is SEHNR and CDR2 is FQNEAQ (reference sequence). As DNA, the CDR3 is TGTGCCAGCGCGGCTAGCGGGGGAACAGATACGCAGTATTTT. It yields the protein CASAASGGTDTQYF. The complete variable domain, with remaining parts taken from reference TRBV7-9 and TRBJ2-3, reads DTGVSQNPRHKITKRGQNVTFRCDPISEHNRLYWYRQTLGQGPEFLTYFQNEAQLEKSRLLSDRFSAERPKGSFSTLEIQRTEQGDSAMYLCASAASGGTDTQYFGPGTRLTVL.

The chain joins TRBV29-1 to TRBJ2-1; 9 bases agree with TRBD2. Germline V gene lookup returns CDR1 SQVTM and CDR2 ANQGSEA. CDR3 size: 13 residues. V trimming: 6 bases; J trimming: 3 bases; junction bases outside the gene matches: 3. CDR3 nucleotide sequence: TGCAGCGTGCGGGAGGGCGGCTACAATGAGCAGTTCTTC. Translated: CSVREGGYNEQFF.

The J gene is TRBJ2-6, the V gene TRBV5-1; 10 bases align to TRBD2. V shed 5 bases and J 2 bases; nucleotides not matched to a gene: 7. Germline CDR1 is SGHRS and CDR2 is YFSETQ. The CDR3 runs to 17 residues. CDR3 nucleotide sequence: TGCGCCAGCAGTTTCCAGCGGGGGGGCGCTGGGGCCAACGTCCTGACTTTC. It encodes CASSFQRGGAGANVLTF. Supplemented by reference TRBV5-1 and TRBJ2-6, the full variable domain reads KAGVTQTPRYLIKTRGQQVTLSCSPISGHRSVSWYQQTPGQGLQFLFEYFSETQRNKGNFPGRFSGRQFSNSRSEMNVSTLELGDSALYLCASSFQRGGAGANVLTFGAGSRLTVL.

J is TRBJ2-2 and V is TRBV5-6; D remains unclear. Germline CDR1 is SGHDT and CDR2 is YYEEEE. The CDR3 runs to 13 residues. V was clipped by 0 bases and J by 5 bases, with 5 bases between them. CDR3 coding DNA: TGTGCCAGCAGCTTGGTGAGGACCGGGGAGCTGTTTTTT. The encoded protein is CASSLVRTGELFF.

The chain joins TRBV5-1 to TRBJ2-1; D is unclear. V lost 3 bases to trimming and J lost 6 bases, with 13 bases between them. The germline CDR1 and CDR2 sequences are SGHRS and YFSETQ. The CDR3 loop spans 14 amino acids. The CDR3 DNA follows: TGCGCCAGCAGCTCGGGCACAAGGATCAATGAGCAGTTCTTC. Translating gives CASSSGTRINEQFF.

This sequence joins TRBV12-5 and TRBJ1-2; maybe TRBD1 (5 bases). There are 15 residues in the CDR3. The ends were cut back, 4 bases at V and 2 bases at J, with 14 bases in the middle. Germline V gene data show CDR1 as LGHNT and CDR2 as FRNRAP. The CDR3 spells CASGWVLRQNYGYTF. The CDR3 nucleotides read TGTGCTAGTGGTTGGGTACTACGACAGAACTATGGCTACACCTTC. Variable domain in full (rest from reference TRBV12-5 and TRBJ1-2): DARVTQTPRHKVTEMGQEVTMRCQPILGHNTVFWYRQTMMQGLELLAYFRNRAPLDDSGMPKDRFSAEMPDATLATLKIQPSEPRDSAVYFCASGWVLRQNYGYTFGSGTRLTVV.

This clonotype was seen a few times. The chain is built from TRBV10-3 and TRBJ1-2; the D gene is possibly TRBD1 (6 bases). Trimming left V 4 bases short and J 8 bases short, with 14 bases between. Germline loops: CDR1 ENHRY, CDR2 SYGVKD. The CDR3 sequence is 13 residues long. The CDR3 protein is CAISVGGARGYTF. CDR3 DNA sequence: TGTGCCATCAGTGTTGGGGGGGCTCGAGGCTACACCTTC.

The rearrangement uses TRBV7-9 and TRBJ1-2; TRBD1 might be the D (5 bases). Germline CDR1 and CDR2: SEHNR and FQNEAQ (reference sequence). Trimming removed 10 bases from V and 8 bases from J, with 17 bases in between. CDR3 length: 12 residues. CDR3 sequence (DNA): TGTGCCATCCTGGGGGGTCACGGAGGCTACACCTTC. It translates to CAILGGHGGYTF.

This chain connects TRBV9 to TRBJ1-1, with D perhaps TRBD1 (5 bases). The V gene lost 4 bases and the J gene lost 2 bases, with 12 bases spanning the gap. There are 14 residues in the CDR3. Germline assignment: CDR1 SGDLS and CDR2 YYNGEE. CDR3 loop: CASSSDRYNTEAFF. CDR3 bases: TGTGCCAGCAGCTCCGACAGATATAACACTGAAGCTTTCTTT. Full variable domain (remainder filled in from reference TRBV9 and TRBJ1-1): DSGVTQTPKHLITATGQRVTLRCSPRSGDLSVYWYQQSLDQGLQFLIQYYNGEERAKGNILERFSAQQFPDLHSELNLSSLELGDSALYFCASSSDRYNTEAFFGQGTRLTVV.

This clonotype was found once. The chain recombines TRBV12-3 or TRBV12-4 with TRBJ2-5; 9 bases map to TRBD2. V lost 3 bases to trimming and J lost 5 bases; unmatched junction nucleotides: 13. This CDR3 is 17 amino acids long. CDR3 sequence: CASSFMAGGRWLETQYF. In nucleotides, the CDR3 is TGTGCCAGCAGTTTCATGGCGGGAGGGCGGTGGTTGGAGACCCAGTACTTC.

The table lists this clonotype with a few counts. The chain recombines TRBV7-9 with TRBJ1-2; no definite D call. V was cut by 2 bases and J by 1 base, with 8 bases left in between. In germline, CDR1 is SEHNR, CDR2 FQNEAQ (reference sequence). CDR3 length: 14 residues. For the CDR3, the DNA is TGTGCCAGCAGCTTATCTGAGAGTAACTATGGCTACACCTTC. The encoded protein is CASSLSESNYGYTF.

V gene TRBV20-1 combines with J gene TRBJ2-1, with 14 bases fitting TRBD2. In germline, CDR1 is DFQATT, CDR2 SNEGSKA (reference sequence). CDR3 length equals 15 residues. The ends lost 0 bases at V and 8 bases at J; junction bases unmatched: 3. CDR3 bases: TGCAGTGCTAGAGATACGGGACTAGCGGGAGATGAGCAGTTCTTC. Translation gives CSARDTGLAGDEQFF.

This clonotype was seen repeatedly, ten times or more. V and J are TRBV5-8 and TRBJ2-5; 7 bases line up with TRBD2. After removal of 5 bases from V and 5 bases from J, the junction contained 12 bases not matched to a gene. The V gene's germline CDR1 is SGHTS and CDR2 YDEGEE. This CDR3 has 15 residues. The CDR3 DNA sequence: TGTGCCAGCAGGTCGACCAGGGAGGGCTTGGAGACCCAGTACTTC. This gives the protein CASRSTREGLETQYF.

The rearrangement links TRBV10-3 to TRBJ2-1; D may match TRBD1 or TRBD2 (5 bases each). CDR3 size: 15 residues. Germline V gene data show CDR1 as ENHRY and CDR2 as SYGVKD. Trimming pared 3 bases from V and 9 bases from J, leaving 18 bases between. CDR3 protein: CAISETGVVGTEQFF. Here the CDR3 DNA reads TGTGCCATCAGTGAAACCGGGGTAGTAGGGACTGAGCAGTTCTTC.

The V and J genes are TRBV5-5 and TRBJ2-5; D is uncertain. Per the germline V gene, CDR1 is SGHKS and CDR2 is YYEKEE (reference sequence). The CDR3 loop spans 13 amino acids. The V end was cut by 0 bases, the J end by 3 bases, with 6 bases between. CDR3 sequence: CASSLAPEETQYF. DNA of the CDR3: TGTGCCAGCAGCTTGGCCCCAGAAGAGACCCAGTACTTC.

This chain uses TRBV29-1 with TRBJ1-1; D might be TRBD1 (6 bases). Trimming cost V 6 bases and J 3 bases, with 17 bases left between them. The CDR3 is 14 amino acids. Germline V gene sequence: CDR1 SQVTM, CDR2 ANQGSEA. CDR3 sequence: CSVGSTGRDTEAFF. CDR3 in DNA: TGCAGCGTCGGCTCCACAGGGAGGGACACTGAAGCTTTCTTT. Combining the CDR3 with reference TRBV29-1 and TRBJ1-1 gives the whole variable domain SAVISQKPSRDICQRGTSLTIQCQVDSQVTMMFWYRQQPGQSLTLIATANQGSEATYESGFVIDKFPISRPNLTFSTLTVSNMSPEDSSIYLCSVGSTGRDTEAFFGQGTRLTVV.